This T cell receptor (beta chain) stems from a study of T cells after yellow fever vaccination. With V trimmed by 6 bases and J by 1 base, 12 bases remained unmatched. The CDR3 has 17 amino acids. Per germline, CDR1 SQVTM and CDR2 ANQGSEA. In this sample, this clonotype turned up a few times. Antigen specificity is unknown. TCR cDNA, made by 5'RACE template switching, carried an added universal primer site and UMIs. From the 5' RACE reads, TCRdb called clonotypes with MiXCR, one entry per CDR3 protein. Of 600,000 to 750,000 distinct CDR3 sequences detected, 9% to 15% appear once; the ten largest clones hold 15%. The study's findings and limits: FACS-sorted repertoires could harbor abundant contaminating bulk-population clonotypes. After the booster, 96% of CD4 and roughly nine tenths of CD8 primary-response clones were re-detected.

The sequence came from a man aged 25-45 years who received the YFV17D yellow fever vaccine. The specimen was PBMCs, collected on the day of the yellow fever booster vaccination. The chain joins TRBV29-1 to TRBJ2-6; 7 bases match TRBD1. CDR3 coding DNA: TGCAGCGTCACGAACCTACAGGGGTCTTCTGGGGCCAACGTCCTGACTTTC. This translates into CSVTNLQGSSGANVLTF.